The clone carrying this TCR beta chain was detected many times. Its target is unknown. This entry belongs to a study of identical twins. Study-level results: For out-of-frame beta sequences, excess twin sharing was weaker. A lower insertion count was a feature of abundant cord blood beta clonotypes, with no such feature in memory repertoires. Out-of-frame sharing of TCR alpha in monozygotic twins was underestimated by models.

The V segment lost 1 base and the J segment 5 bases; nucleotides outside the gene matches: 5. This CDR3 region has 17 residues. CDR1 and CDR2 (germline): SGHTA, FQGNSA. TCRdb reprocessed the 5' RACE reads with MiXCR, giving one entry per CDR3 protein. The repertoire has more than 200,000 distinct CDR3 sequences, less than 10% of them found once; the top ten carry around 5.1%. J is TRBJ2-2 and V is TRBV7-2; 12 bases map to TRBD2. This receptor was taken from a woman aged 18 to 35 in good health. Material: memory (CD45RO+) T cells sorted from blood. The CDR3 DNA follows: TGTGCCAGCAGCTTAGTGTCCCTAGCGGGAGGGACCGGGGAGCTGTTTTTT. It specifies CASSLVSLAGGTGELFF.